The next 29 T cell receptor beta chains were all read from a single sample in a study of T cells in Graves' hyperthyroidism and ophthalmopathy. Researchers amplified the TCR beta CDR3 regions from RNA transcripts. During a first-round RT-PCR of the TCR CDR3, the HTBI primer set was used. TCRdb processed the multiplex PCR reads anew with MiXCR; each CDR3 protein has one entry. The data hold approximately 610,000 distinct CDR3 sequences, with about 15% observed a single time. Sequenced sample: blood. Receptor source: a woman in her thirties or forties with Graves' ophthalmopathy.

This clonotype was recorded many times. The V and J genes are TRBV6-5 and TRBJ2-7, with D maybe TRBD1 (7 bases). The germline V gene encodes CDR1 MNHEY and CDR2 SVGAGI. The CDR3 consists of 12 residues. V was shortened by 7 bases and J by 12 bases, with 19 bases between the two germline ends. The CDR3, as DNA: TGTGCCAGCAAAGGGACAGCGGGTGGTTGGTACTTC. Protein sequence: CASKGTAGGWYF.

This clonotype was counted once. The chain carries TRBV11-1 and TRBJ1-2; 8 bases map to TRBD1. After removal of 5 bases from V and 8 bases from J, the junction contained 7 bases not matched to a gene. The germline V gene encodes CDR1 SGHAT and CDR2 FQDESV (reference sequence). The length of the CDR3 is 13 residues. The CDR3 region has the DNA TGTGCCAGCAGCGGGGACAGGTCGGGGGGCTACACCTTC. Encoded protein: CASSGDRSGGYTF. Full variable domain (remainder filled in from reference TRBV11-1 and TRBJ1-2): EAEVAQSPRYKITEKSQAVAFWCDPISGHATLYWYRQILGQGPELLVQFQDESVVDDSQLPKDRFSAERLKGVDSTLKIQPAELGDSAMYLCASSGDRSGGYTFGSGTRLTVV.

This clonotype showed up many times. The chain carries TRBV11-2 and TRBJ2-7; D gene ambiguous. CDR1 SGHAT and CDR2 FQNNGV come from the germline V gene. Trimming took 1 base from V and 2 from J, leaving 9 bases between them. The CDR3 is 14 residues long. CDR3: CASSLVGVTYEQYF. The CDR3 DNA reads TGTGCCAGCAGCTTAGTTGGTGTCACCTACGAGCAGTACTTC. Drawing the rest from reference TRBV11-2 and TRBJ2-7, the complete variable domain is EAGVAQSPRYKIIEKRQSVAFWCNPISGHATLYWYQQILGQGPKLLIQFQNNGVVDDSQLPKDRFSAERLKGVDSTLKIQPAKLEDSAVYLCASSLVGVTYEQYFGPGTRLTVT.

The table lists this clonotype with many counts. The gene calls are TRBV7-2 and TRBJ2-7, with D tentatively TRBD2 (5 bases). This CDR3 contains 14 residues. Germline V CDR1 and CDR2: SGHTA, FQGNSA. V was clipped by 1 base and J by 6 bases, with 13 bases between them. CDR3 protein: CASSLGLALTEQYF. The CDR3 region has the DNA TGTGCCAGCAGCTTAGGGCTAGCCTTGACCGAGCAGTACTTC.

This clonotype was counted many times. The rearrangement links TRBV7-2 to TRBJ2-7; TRBD2 aligns across 8 bases. The V segment lost 3 bases and the J segment 1 base; nucleotides outside the gene matches: 5. The V gene's germline CDR1 is SGHTA and CDR2 FQGNSA. The CDR3 is made up of 15 amino acids. CDR3 protein: CASSLEVAGSYEQYF. In nucleotides, the CDR3 is TGTGCCAGCAGCTTGGAGGTAGCGGGGTCCTACGAGCAGTACTTC.

This clonotype was observed at least ten times. This chain links TRBV10-3 with TRBJ2-7; no definite D call. Germline-derived CDR1 and CDR2 are ENHRY and SYGVKD. This CDR3 has 14 residues. V dropped 0 bases and J dropped 2 bases, with 8 bases sitting between them. In DNA form, the CDR3 reads TGTGCCATCAGTGAGTCGGCAGTGGCCTACGAGCAGTACTTC. Its protein is CAISESAVAYEQYF.

This clonotype has at least ten counts. The chain is built from TRBV30 and TRBJ2-7; TRBD1 is a possible D gene (6 bases). Per the germline V gene, CDR1 is GTSNPN and CDR2 is SVGIG (reference sequence). The CDR3 totals 13 residues. Trimming took 3 bases from V and 1 from J, leaving 10 bases between them. The CDR3 DNA follows: TGTGCCTGGAGACAGGGATGGTCCTACGAGCAGTACTTC. It yields the protein CAWRQGWSYEQYF.

This clonotype was seen repeatedly, ten times or more. V is TRBV19 and J is TRBJ2-7; D possibly corresponds to TRBD1 (6 bases). Trimming shortened V by 3 bases and J by 2 bases, and 11 bases separated the two germline ends. Per the germline V gene, CDR1 is LNHDA and CDR2 is SQIVND (reference sequence). The CDR3 has 14 residues. The CDR3 DNA reads TGTGCCAGTAGTATTATCTGGACAGCCTACGAGCAGTACTTC. It is translated as CASSIIWTAYEQYF.

This sequence joins TRBV5-1 and TRBJ2-7; maybe TRBD1 (5 bases). From germline, CDR1 is SGHRS and CDR2 YFSETQ. V gave up 4 bases and J gave up 3 bases, with 17 bases separating them. The CDR3 has 15 amino acids. CDR3: CASSRSETAHYEQYF. The DNA of the CDR3 is TGCGCCAGCAGCCGTTCCGAGACAGCACACTACGAGCAGTACTTC.

There are many counts of this clonotype. In DNA form, the CDR3 reads TGTGCCAGCAGGGTGGGAACACAGACGAACACTGAAGCTTTCTTT. As protein: CASRVGTQTNTEAFF. The chain combines TRBV2 with TRBJ1-1; D not resolved. Trimming took off 6 bases at V and 1 base at J, with 15 bases between the two ends. The CDR3 has 15 residues. The germline CDR1 and CDR2 sequences are SNHLY and FYNNEI.

This clonotype was seen ten or more times. The gene calls are TRBV28 and TRBJ2-7; 12 bases fit TRBD2. CDR1 and CDR2 from the germline V gene are MDHEN and SYDVKM. This CDR3 has 15 residues. Trimming removed 7 bases from V and 4 bases from J; junction bases left unmatched: 8. In DNA, the CDR3 is TGTGCCAGCACGATACTAGCGGGAGGTGGTTACGAGCAGTACTTC. It yields the protein CASTILAGGGYEQYF. The complete variable domain, with remaining parts taken from reference TRBV28 and TRBJ2-7, reads DVKVTQSSRYLVKRTGEKVFLECVQDMDHENMFWYRQDPGLGLRLIYFSYDVKMKEKGDIPEGYSVSREKKERFSLILESASTNQTSMYLCASTILAGGGYEQYFGPGTRLTVT.

This clonotype was detected ten times or more. The rearrangement links TRBV19 to TRBJ2-7; the match to TRBD1 covers 8 bases. CDR1 is LNHDA and CDR2 is SQIVND in the germline V gene (reference sequence). V was clipped by 6 bases and J by 3 bases; unmatched bases: 10. The CDR3 covers 15 residues. The CDR3, as DNA: TGTGCCAGTAGCTCCGGGACAGGAGATTTCTACGAGCAGTACTTC. Translating it yields CASSSGTGDFYEQYF.

This clonotype appeared many times. The V gene is TRBV24-1, the J gene TRBJ2-5; D is unclear. CDR1 KGHDR and CDR2 SFDVKD come from the germline V gene. V lost 7 bases, J lost 5 bases, and 19 bases lay in between. The CDR3 is 15 residues long. The CDR3 is CATSDRTIFEETQYF. CDR3 sequence (DNA): TGTGCCACCAGCGACCGGACGATATTCGAGGAGACCCAGTACTTC.

The CDR3 reads CASSYRTDRTAKEGSNTEAFF. The DNA of the CDR3 is TGTGCCAGCAGTTATCGAACGGACAGGACGGCCAAGGAAGGATCGAACACTGAAGCTTTCTTT. V usage is TRBV27 and J usage is TRBJ1-1; TRBD1 aligns across 7 bases. The CDR3 contains 21 residues. The trim removed 4 bases at V and 1 base at J, leaving 24 bases unmatched. Germline V lookup: CDR1 MNHEY, CDR2 SMNVEV (reference sequence).

This chain links TRBV6-2 or TRBV6-3 with TRBJ2-3, with 9 positions matching TRBD2. Per the germline V gene, CDR1 is MNHEY and CDR2 is SVGEGT. The CDR3 sequence is 15 residues long. V was clipped by 0 bases and J by 5 bases; unmatched bases: 3. The CDR3 region is CASSYSSGRIDTQYF. Here the CDR3 DNA reads TGTGCCAGCAGTTACTCGAGCGGGAGGATAGATACGCAGTATTTT.

This clonotype has at least ten counts. Here the CDR3 reads CASSLEARAATQETQYF. CDR3 bases: TGTGCCAGCAGCTTAGAGGCGAGGGCCGCTACACAAGAGACCCAGTACTTC. The V and J genes are TRBV7-6 and TRBJ2-5; D might be TRBD2 (5 bases). Germline-derived CDR1 and CDR2 are SGHVS and FNYEAQ. Trimming left V 1 base short and J 2 bases short, with 17 bases between. This CDR3 comprises 17 residues. The variable domain in full, with the rest retrieved from reference TRBV7-6 and TRBJ2-5, is GAGVSQSPRYKVTKRGQDVALRCDPISGHVSLYWYRQALGQGPEFLTYFNYEAQQDKSGLPNDRFSAERPEGSISTLTIQRTEQRDSAMYRCASSLEARAATQETQYFGPGTRLLVL.

This clonotype has ten or more counts. The chain carries TRBV4-3 and TRBJ1-1; no clear D gene. This CDR3 is built from 14 residues. Trimming removed 0 bases from V and 0 bases from J, with 5 bases in between. Germline CDR1 reads LGHNA; CDR2 reads YSLEER. CDR3 region: CASSQELVNTEAFF. CDR3 bases: TGCGCCAGCAGCCAAGAGCTGGTGAACACTGAAGCTTTCTTT.

This clonotype was picked up many times. A much larger clone differs from this one at a single base, so this may be a read error. The V call is TRBV6-2 or TRBV6-3, the J call TRBJ2-7; D not resolved. This CDR3 region has 14 residues. Per germline, CDR1 MNHEY and CDR2 SVGEGT. The CDR3 DNA is TGTGCCTGCAGTTCGGTTGAGTTCCTCTACGAGCAGTACTTC. Its protein is CACSSVEFLYEQYF.

A word on this clonotype: At one boundary the junction diverges from the germline segment, which might be a read error. V usage is TRBV6-2 or TRBV6-3 and J usage is TRBJ1-5, with TRBD1 as a possible D gene (5 bases). Germline CDR1 and CDR2: MNHEY and SVGEGT. The CDR3 has 14 amino acids. The chain's CDR3 is CAGSYWGLDQPQHF. The CDR3 DNA sequence: TGTGCCGGCAGTTACTGGGGGTTGGATCAGCCCCAGCATTTT.

This clonotype has at least ten counts. The V gene is TRBV20-1, the J gene TRBJ1-2, with TRBD1 as a possible D gene (6 bases). This CDR3 is built from 15 residues. V gave up 1 base and J gave up 6 bases, with 18 bases separating them. Germline assignment: CDR1 DFQATT and CDR2 SNEGSKA (reference sequence). The CDR3 reads CSARAPGGTSHGYTF. CDR3 nucleotide sequence: TGCAGTGCTAGAGCTCCCGGGGGGACATCACATGGCTACACCTTC.

This clonotype was recorded many times. The chain combines TRBV20-1 with TRBJ1-2; 9 positions match TRBD1. CDR1 and CDR2 (germline): DFQATT, SNEGSKA (reference sequence). The trim removed 0 bases at V and 4 bases at J, leaving 0 bases unmatched. This CDR3 has 13 amino acids. In DNA form, the CDR3 reads TGCAGTGCTAGAGAGACAGGGGGCTATGGCTACACCTTC. Translated: CSARETGGYGYTF.

This clonotype was observed at least ten times. The chain couples TRBV5-1 to TRBJ2-2, with a tentative D call TRBD2 (5 bases). This CDR3 region has 16 residues. CDR1 is SGHRS, CDR2 YFSETQ, per germline. Trimming shortened V by 4 bases and J by 1 base, and 14 bases separated the two germline ends. For the CDR3, the DNA is TGCGCCAGCAGCCACCGGCCTGGAGGGAACACCGGGGAGCTGTTTTTT. It is translated as CASSHRPGGNTGELFF.

The chain recombines TRBV29-1 with TRBJ2-7; D tentatively fits TRBD1 or TRBD2 (5 bases each). The length of the CDR3 is 14 residues. V was pared by 8 bases and J by 3 bases, with 20 bases between. Per the germline V gene, CDR1 is SQVTM and CDR2 is ANQGSEA. This chain's CDR3 is CSYALGTDFYEQYF. The DNA for the CDR3 is TGCAGCTATGCCCTGGGGACGGACTTCTACGAGCAGTACTTC.

This clonotype came up many times. The CDR3 sequence: CASSVPGLANTGELFF. CDR3 nucleotide sequence: TGTGCCAGTAGTGTACCGGGACTAGCGAACACCGGGGAGCTGTTTTTT. The rearrangement joins TRBV19 to TRBJ2-2, with TRBD2 matching over 8 bases. The trim removed 5 bases at V and 0 bases at J, leaving 5 bases unmatched. The length of the CDR3 is 16 residues. The V gene's germline CDR1 is LNHDA and CDR2 SQIVND (reference sequence). Full variable domain (rest looked up from reference TRBV19 and TRBJ2-2): DGGITQSPKYLFRKEGQNVTLSCEQNLNHDAMYWYRQDPGQGLRLIYYSQIVNDFQKGDIAEGYSVSREKKESFPLTVTSAQKNPTAFYLCASSVPGLANTGELFFGEGSRLTVL.

V and J are TRBV12-3 or TRBV12-4 and TRBJ1-2; D not certain. The CDR3 runs 11 residues. V lost 6 bases and J 7 bases, leaving 9 bases between the germline ends. The CDR3 loop reads CASRLTGGYTF. The CDR3 DNA follows: TGTGCCAGCAGGCTAACTGGTGGCTACACCTTC.

This clonotype was detected many times. V is TRBV2 and J is TRBJ2-2, with TRBD2 matching 11 bases. This CDR3 has 18 residues. Looked up from germline, CDR1 is SNHLY and CDR2 is FYNNEI. J lost 7 bases, V lost 5 bases, and 15 bases had no gene match. The CDR3 DNA reads as TGTGCCAGCAGTCCCGCGACCACTAGCGGGAGTGGTAGCGGGGAGCTGTTTTTT. As protein: CASSPATTSGSGSGELFF.

This clonotype was detected many times. In DNA form, the CDR3 reads TGTGCCAGCACTCGGGACACGGGGGAGACCCAGTACTTC. Translated: CASTRDTGETQYF. V gene TRBV2 combines with J gene TRBJ2-5, with D tentatively TRBD1 (6 bases). Germline V CDR1 and CDR2: SNHLY, FYNNEI. The CDR3 has 13 residues. Trimming shortened V by 7 bases and J by 5 bases, and 14 bases separated the two germline ends.

This clonotype was counted many times. The gene calls are TRBV24-1 and TRBJ2-3, with TRBD2 matching 7 bases. The CDR3 length is 14 residues. With V trimmed by 7 bases and J by 4 bases, 7 bases remained unmatched. Germline assignment: CDR1 KGHDR and CDR2 SFDVKD. The CDR3 DNA sequence: TGTGCCACCAGCCACAGCGGGAAAGCAGATACGCAGTATTTT. Residues: CATSHSGKADTQYF.

The sample holds many counts of this clonotype. This chain links TRBV20-1 with TRBJ2-7, with 9 bases lining up with TRBD2. Germline CDR1 reads DFQATT; CDR2 reads SNEGSKA (reference sequence). The CDR3 is made up of 16 amino acids. V dropped 5 bases and J dropped 1; count of bases not matched to a gene: 12. CDR3: CSALPLAGDASYEQYF. The CDR3 coding sequence is TGCAGTGCTCTTCCTTTAGCGGGAGATGCTTCCTACGAGCAGTACTTC.